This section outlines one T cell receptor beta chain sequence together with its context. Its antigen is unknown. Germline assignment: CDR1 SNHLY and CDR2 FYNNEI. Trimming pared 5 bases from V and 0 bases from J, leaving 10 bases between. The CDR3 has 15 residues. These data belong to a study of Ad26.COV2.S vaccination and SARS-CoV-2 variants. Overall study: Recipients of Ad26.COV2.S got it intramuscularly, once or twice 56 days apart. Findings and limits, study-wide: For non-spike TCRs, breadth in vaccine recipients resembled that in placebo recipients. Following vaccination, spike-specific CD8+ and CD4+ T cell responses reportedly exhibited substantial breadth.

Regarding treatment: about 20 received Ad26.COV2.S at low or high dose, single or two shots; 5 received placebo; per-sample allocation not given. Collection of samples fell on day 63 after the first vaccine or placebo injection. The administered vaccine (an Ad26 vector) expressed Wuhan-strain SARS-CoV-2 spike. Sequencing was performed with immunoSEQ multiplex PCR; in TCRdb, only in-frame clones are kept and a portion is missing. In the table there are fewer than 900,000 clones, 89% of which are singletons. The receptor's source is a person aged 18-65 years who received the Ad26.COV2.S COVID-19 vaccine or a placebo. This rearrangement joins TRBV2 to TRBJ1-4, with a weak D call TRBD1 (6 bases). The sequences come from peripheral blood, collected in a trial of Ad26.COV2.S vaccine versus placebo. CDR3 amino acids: CASSTGQSTNEKLFF. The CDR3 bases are TGTGCCAGCAGTACTGGACAGTCAACTAATGAAAAACTGTTTTTT.